This TCR beta chain was sequenced for a study of T cell responses to AZD1222 COVID-19 vaccine. This clone was counted at least ten times. The antigen remains undetermined. The germline V gene has CDR1 MNHNS and CDR2 SASEGT. CDR3 length: 15 residues. V gave up 1 base and J gave up 6 bases; unmatched junction bases: 3. Overall study findings and caveats: Baseline seropositives among AZD1222 recipients totaled only five to seven. The peak T cell response came first, and repertoires were sampled only after it. Increased Spike-specific TCR breadth and depth were observed after two AZD1222 doses.

Sequencing used immunoSEQ multiplex PCR; TCRdb keeps in-frame clones, though not all of them. The profile shows approximately 130,000 clones, 93% of them singletons. The origin of this receptor is an adult in good health. The gene calls are TRBV6-1 and TRBJ2-1, with 10 bases identical to TRBD2. The sample here was peripheral blood, taken on day 0 of AZD1222 vaccination. The CDR3 here is CASSEEAGGPNEQFF. The CDR3 bases are TGTGCCAGCAGTGAAGAAGCGGGGGGGCCCAATGAGCAGTTCTTC.